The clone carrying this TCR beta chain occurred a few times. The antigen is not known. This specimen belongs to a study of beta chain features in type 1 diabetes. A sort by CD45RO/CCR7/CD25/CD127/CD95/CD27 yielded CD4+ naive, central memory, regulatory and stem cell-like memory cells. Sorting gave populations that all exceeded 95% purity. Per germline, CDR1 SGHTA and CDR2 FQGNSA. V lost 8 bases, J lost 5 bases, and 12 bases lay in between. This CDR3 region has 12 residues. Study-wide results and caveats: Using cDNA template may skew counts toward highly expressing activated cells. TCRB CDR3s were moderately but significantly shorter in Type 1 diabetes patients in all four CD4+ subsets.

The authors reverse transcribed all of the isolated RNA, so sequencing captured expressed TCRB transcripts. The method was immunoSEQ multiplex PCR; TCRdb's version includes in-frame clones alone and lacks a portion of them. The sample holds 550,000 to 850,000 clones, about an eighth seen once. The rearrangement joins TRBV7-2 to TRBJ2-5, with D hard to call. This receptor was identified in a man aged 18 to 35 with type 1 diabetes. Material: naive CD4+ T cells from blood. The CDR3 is CASAPVLETQYF. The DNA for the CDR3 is TGTGCCAGCGCCCCGGTTCTGGAGACCCAGTACTTC.